These 7 T cell receptor beta chains originate from one sample sequenced in a study of Graves' ophthalmopathy and Graves' hyperthyroidism. Amplification from RNA transcripts yielded the TCR beta CDR3 regions. The authors performed first-round RT-PCR with HTBI primers and then a second-round multiplex PCR. A single record per CDR3 protein comes from TCRdb applying MiXCR to the multiplex PCR reads. The sample shows hundreds of thousands of distinct CDR3 sequences, 35% to 45% of them seen only once. Sequenced sample: peripheral blood. The receptors were gathered from an adult man with Graves' ophthalmopathy.

This clonotype was picked up many times. The V gene is TRBV29-1, the J gene TRBJ1-1, with D tentatively TRBD1 (6 bases). The CDR3 totals 12 residues. Germline V gene lookup returns CDR1 SQVTM and CDR2 ANQGSEA. V shed 6 bases and J shed 1 base, with 9 bases lying between them. CDR3 in amino acids: CSVDSANTEAFF. CDR3 DNA: TGCAGCGTGGACAGCGCGAACACTGAAGCTTTCTTT.

The sample holds a few counts of this clonotype. The chain couples TRBV20-1 to TRBJ1-2; no firm D call. Looked up from germline, CDR1 is DFQATT and CDR2 is SNEGSKA (reference sequence). The length of the CDR3 is 13 residues. V was trimmed by 0 bases and J by 1 base, leaving 6 bases between them. CDR3 sequence: CSAREPDNYGYTF. The CDR3 DNA is TGCAGTGCTAGAGAACCAGATAACTATGGCTACACCTTC.

This clonotype was recorded many times. V gene TRBV6-2 or TRBV6-3 combines with J gene TRBJ1-2; D gene uncertain. The CDR3 is 12 amino acids. Germline V gives CDR1 MNHEY, CDR2 SVGEGT. The germline V and J ends were trimmed by 7 bases and 8 bases, with 14 bases remaining between them. The CDR3 DNA reads as TGTGCCAGCACCGACGGAAGGATGGGCTACACCTTC. It yields the protein CASTDGRMGYTF.

This sequence joins TRBV9 and TRBJ2-7, with 15 bases fitting TRBD2. CDR1 is SGDLS, CDR2 YYNGEE, per germline. V trimming: 3 bases; J trimming: 6 bases; junction bases outside the gene matches: 7. The CDR3 is 16 amino acids. Written as DNA, the CDR3 is TGTGCCAGCAGCGAGGGACTAGCGGGAGGTCTTGGCGAGCAGTACTTC. This encodes CASSEGLAGGLGEQYF.

This clonotype was observed many times. This chain links TRBV2 with TRBJ2-7; 14 nucleotides align to TRBD2. This CDR3 comprises 13 residues. Unmatched junction bases numbered 2, after V lost 9 bases and J lost 4 bases. Germline CDR1 and CDR2: SNHLY and FYNNEI. Written as DNA, the CDR3 is TGTGCCAGAGGGACTAGCGGGAGTTACGAGCAGTACTTC. Residues: CARGTSGSYEQYF.

This clonotype was seen more than once but under ten times. This chain connects TRBV2 to TRBJ1-5; D call uncertain. This CDR3 is 13 amino acids long. Germline-derived CDR1 and CDR2 are SNHLY and FYNNEI. V was cut by 5 bases and J by 7 bases, with 12 bases left in between. The CDR3 loop is CASSFRREQPQHF. The CDR3 nucleotides are TGTGCCAGCAGTTTCCGTCGGGAGCAGCCCCAGCATTTT.

This clonotype was counted ten times or more. The rearrangement links TRBV11-1 to TRBJ2-7; 9 bases fit TRBD1. This CDR3 has 15 residues. The junction had 6 bases not matched to a gene; V was cut back by 2 bases and J by 4 bases. Germline V gene sequence: CDR1 SGHAT, CDR2 FQDESV (reference sequence). The CDR3 DNA is TGTGCCAGCAGCTTAAGGACAGGGGATCCGTACGAGCAGTACTTC. As protein: CASSLRTGDPYEQYF.